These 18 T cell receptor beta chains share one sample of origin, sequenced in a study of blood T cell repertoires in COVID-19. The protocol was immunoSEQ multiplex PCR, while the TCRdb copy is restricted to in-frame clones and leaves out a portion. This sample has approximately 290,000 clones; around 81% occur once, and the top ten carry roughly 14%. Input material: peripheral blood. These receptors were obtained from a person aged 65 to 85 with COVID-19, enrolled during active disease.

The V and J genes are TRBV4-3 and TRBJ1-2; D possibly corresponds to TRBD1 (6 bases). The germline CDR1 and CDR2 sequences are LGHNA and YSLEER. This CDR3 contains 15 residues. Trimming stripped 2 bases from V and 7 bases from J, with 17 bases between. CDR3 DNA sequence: TGCGCCAGCAGCCAATATACAGGGTTGTTAGGTGGCTACACCTTC. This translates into CASSQYTGLLGGYTF.

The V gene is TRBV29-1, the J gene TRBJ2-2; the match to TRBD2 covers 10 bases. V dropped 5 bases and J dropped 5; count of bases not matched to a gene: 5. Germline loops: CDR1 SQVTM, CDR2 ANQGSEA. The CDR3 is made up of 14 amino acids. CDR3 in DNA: TGCAGCGTTTTAGCGGGAGGTGGTACCGGGGAGCTGTTTTTT. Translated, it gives CSVLAGGGTGELFF.

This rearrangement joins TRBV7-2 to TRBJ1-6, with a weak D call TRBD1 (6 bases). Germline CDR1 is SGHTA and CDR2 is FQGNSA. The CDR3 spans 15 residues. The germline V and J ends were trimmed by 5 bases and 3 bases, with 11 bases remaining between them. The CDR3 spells CASSETGNYNSPLHF. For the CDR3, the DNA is TGTGCCAGCAGCGAAACAGGGAACTATAATTCACCCCTCCACTTT.

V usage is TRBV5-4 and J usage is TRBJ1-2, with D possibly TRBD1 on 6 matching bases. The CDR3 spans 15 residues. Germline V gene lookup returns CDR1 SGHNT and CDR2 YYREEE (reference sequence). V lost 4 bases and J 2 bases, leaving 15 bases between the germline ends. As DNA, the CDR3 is TGTGCCAGCAGCCGTTGGGACACCACGAACTATGGCTACACCTTC. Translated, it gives CASSRWDTTNYGYTF.

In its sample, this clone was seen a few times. CDR3 sequence: CASSLAPTALYQPQHF. The CDR3 DNA follows: TGTGCCAGCAGCTTAGCGCCAACAGCCTTGTATCAGCCCCAGCATTTT. The chain combines TRBV7-2 with TRBJ1-5; D is unresolved. Germline V CDR1 and CDR2: SGHTA, FQGNSA. This CDR3 is 16 amino acids long. V was pared by 0 bases and J by 5 bases, with 14 bases between.

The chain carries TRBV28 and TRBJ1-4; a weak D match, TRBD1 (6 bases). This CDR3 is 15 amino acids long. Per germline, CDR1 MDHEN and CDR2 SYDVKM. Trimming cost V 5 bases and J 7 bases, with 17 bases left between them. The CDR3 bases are TGTGCCAGCAGTCCGCCCCAGGGCAGGGGTGAAAAACTGTTTTTT. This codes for CASSPPQGRGEKLFF.

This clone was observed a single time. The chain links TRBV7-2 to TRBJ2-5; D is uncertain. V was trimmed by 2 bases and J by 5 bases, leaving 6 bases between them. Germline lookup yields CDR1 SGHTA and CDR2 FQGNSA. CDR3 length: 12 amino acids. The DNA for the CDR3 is TGTGCCAGCAGCTTACCCGGGGAGACCCAGTACTTC. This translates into CASSLPGETQYF.

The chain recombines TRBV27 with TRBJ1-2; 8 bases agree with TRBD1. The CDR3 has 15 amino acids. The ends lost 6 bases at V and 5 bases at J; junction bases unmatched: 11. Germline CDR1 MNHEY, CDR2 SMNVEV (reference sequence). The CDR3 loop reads CASRKLGTGDYGYTF. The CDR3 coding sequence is TGTGCCAGCAGGAAGCTAGGGACAGGTGATTATGGCTACACCTTC.

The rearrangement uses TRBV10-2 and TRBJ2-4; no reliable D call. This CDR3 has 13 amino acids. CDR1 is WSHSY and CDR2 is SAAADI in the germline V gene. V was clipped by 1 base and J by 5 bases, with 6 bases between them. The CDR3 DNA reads TGCGCCAGCAGTGAGTTATCCGAAAACATTCAGTACTTC. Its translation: CASSELSENIQYF.

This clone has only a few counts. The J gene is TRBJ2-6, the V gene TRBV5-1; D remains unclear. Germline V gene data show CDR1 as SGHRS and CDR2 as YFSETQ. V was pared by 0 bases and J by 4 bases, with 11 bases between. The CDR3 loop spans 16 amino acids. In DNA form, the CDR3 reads TGCGCCAGCAGCTTGGTTTCGGGTTACGGGGCCAACGTCCTGACTTTC. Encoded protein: CASSLVSGYGANVLTF. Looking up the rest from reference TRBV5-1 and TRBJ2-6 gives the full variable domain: KAGVTQTPRYLIKTRGQQVTLSCSPISGHRSVSWYQQTPGQGLQFLFEYFSETQRNKGNFPGRFSGRQFSNSRSEMNVSTLELGDSALYLCASSLVSGYGANVLTFGAGSRLTVL.

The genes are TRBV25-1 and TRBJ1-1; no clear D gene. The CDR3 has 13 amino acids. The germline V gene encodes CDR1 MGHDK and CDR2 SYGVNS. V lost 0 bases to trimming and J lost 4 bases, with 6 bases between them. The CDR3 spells CASSEYGSTEAFF. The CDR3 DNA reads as TGTGCCAGCAGTGAATATGGCAGCACTGAAGCTTTCTTT.

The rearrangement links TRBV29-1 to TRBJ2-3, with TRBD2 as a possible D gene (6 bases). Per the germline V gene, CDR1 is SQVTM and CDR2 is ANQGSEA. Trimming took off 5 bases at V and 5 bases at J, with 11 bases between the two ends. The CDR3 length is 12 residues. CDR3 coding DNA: TGCAGCGTTACCGGGACTGGAGATACGCAGTATTTT. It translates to CSVTGTGDTQYF.

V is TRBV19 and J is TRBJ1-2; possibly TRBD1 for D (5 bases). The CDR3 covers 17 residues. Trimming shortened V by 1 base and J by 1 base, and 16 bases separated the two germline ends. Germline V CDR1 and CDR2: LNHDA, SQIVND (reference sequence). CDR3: CASSIGDFVSGNYGYTF. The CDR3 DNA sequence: TGTGCCAGTAGTATAGGGGACTTCGTTTCGGGTAACTATGGCTACACCTTC.

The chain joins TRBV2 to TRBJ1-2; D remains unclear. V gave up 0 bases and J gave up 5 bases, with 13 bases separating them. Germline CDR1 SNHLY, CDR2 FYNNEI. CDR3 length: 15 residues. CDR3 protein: CASSEALQAAYGYTF. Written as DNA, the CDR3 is TGTGCCAGCAGTGAAGCGCTGCAAGCCGCATATGGCTACACCTTC.

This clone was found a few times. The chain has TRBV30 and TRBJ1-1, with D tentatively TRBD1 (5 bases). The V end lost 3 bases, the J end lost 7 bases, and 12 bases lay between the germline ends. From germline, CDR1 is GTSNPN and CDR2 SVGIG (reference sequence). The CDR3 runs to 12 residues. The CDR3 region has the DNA TGTGCCTGGAGATGCAGGGTAATTGAAGCTTTCTTT. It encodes CAWRCRVIEAFF. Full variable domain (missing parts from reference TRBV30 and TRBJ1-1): SQTIHQWPATLVQPVGSPLSLECTVEGTSNPNLYWYRQAAGRGLQLLFYSVGIGQISSEVPQNLSASRPQDRQFILSSKKLLLSDSGFYLCAWRCRVIEAFFGQGTRLTVV.

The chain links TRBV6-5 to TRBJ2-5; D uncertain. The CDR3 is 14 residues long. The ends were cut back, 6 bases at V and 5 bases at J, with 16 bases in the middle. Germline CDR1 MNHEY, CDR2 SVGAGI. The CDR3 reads CASRVPAGGETQYF. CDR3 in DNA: TGTGCCAGCAGGGTCCCGGCCGGCGGTGAGACCCAGTACTTC.

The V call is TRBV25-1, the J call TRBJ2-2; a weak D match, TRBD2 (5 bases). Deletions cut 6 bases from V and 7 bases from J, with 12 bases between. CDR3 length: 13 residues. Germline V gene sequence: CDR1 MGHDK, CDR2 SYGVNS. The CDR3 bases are TGTGCCAGCAGGACACTAGATCTCGGGGAGCTGTTTTTT. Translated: CASRTLDLGELFF.

The DNA for the CDR3 is TGCGCCAGCAGCTTAGCGGGATCGGACACAGATACGCAGTATTTT. It translates to CASSLAGSDTDTQYF. The chain has TRBV5-1 and TRBJ2-3, with TRBD2 matching 7 bases. CDR1 and CDR2 from the germline V gene are SGHRS and YFSETQ. This CDR3 is 15 amino acids long. J was trimmed by 2 bases and V by 2 bases; bases with no gene match: 5.